A selection of T cell receptor beta chains follows, all from one sample in a study of T cells in localized non-small cell lung cancer. The table came from immunoSEQ multiplex PCR; TCRdb's copy has only in-frame clones and leaves some out. The sample yields under 20,000 clones, around 93% seen once. Source: peripheral blood, taken before any cancer treatment. The receptors shown here come from a woman aged 40-70 years with stage I lung adenocarcinoma. The CDR3 runs from the conserved cysteine through the conserved F or W. A D gene is named only where the DNA matches it firmly. The size field is filled for only some rows; it gives once, few, many or a size class.

V gene: TRBV6-6
clone size: .
J gene: TRBJ1-1
D gene: .
CDR3 protein: CATLKAEAFF
CDR3 DNA: TGTGCCACCCTGAAGGCTGAAGCTTTCTTT

V gene: TRBV28
clone size: .
J gene: TRBJ2-6
D gene: .
CDR3 protein: CASSLPTPTSGANVLTF
CDR3 DNA: TGTGCCAGCAGTTTACCAACCCCTACCTCTGGGGCCAACGTCCTGACTTTC

V gene: TRBV6-5
clone size: .
J gene: TRBJ1-1
D gene: .
CDR3 protein: CASSWGTTPGSTEAFF
CDR3 DNA: TGTGCCAGCAGTTGGGGGACAACCCCTGGGAGTACTGAAGCTTTCTTT

V gene: TRBV7-9
clone size: once
J gene: TRBJ2-3
D gene: TRBD2
CDR3 protein: CASSRGLAGADTQYF
CDR3 DNA: TGTGCCAGCAGCCGGGGACTAGCGGGAGCAGATACGCAGTATTTT

V gene: TRBV27
clone size: .
J gene: TRBJ2-7
D gene: TRBD2
CDR3 protein: CASSLASGGVTYEQYF
CDR3 DNA: TGTGCCAGCAGTTTGGCTAGCGGGGGGGTCACATACGAGCAGTACTTC

V gene: TRBV7-2
clone size: .
J gene: TRBJ1-4
D gene: .
CDR3 protein: CASSLSGAREKLFF
CDR3 DNA: TGTGCCAGCAGCTTATCAGGGGCGCGAGAAAAACTGTTTTTT

V gene: TRBV11-2
clone size: .
J gene: TRBJ2-7
D gene: .
CDR3 protein: CASSFGPRPYEQYF
CDR3 DNA: TGTGCCAGCAGCTTCGGTCCACGCCCCTACGAGCAGTACTTC

V gene: TRBV28
clone size: .
J gene: TRBJ1-2
D gene: .
CDR3 protein: CASSLPRERNYGYTF
CDR3 DNA: TGTGCCAGCAGTTTACCCAGGGAACGTAACTATGGCTACACCTTC

V gene: TRBV6-1
clone size: once
J gene: TRBJ1-2
D gene: .
CDR3 protein: CASSEWEDYGYTF
CDR3 DNA: TGTGCCAGCAGTGAATGGGAGGACTATGGCTACACCTTC

V gene: TRBV27
clone size: .
J gene: TRBJ1-1
D gene: .
CDR3 protein: CASSLSGRTDTEAFF
CDR3 DNA: TGTGCCAGCAGTTTGTCCGGAAGGACGGACACTGAAGCTTTCTTT

V gene: TRBV27
clone size: few
J gene: TRBJ1-1
D gene: TRBD1
CDR3 protein: CASSPRGLEAEAFF
CDR3 DNA: TGTGCCAGCAGTCCTAGGGGGCTGGAGGCTGAAGCTTTCTTT

V gene: TRBV28
clone size: .
J gene: TRBJ1-1
D gene: .
CDR3 protein: CASSLLNTEAFF
CDR3 DNA: TGTGCCAGCAGTCTCCTGAACACTGAAGCTTTCTTT

V gene: TRBV19
clone size: .
J gene: TRBJ1-1
D gene: TRBD1
CDR3 protein: CASSETGQGLHTEAFF
CDR3 DNA: TGTGCCAGTAGTGAGACGGGACAGGGGTTACACACTGAAGCTTTCTTT

V gene: TRBV5-4
clone size: .
J gene: TRBJ1-5
D gene: .
CDR3 protein: CASSQEGGGVQPQHF
CDR3 DNA: TGTGCCAGCAGCCAAGAAGGGGGGGGCGTTCAGCCCCAGCATTTT

V gene: TRBV19
clone size: .
J gene: TRBJ2-7
D gene: .
CDR3 protein: CASSIGRSSYEQYF
CDR3 DNA: TGTGCCAGTAGTATAGGCAGGAGCTCCTACGAGCAGTACTTC

V gene: TRBV5-5
clone size: .
J gene: TRBJ1-1
D gene: .
CDR3 protein: CASSLAQHAIEAFF
CDR3 DNA: TGTGCCAGCAGCTTGGCCCAACACGCGATAGAAGCTTTCTTT

V gene: TRBV7-2
clone size: .
J gene: TRBJ1-2
D gene: TRBD1
CDR3 protein: CASSPGQANYGYTF
CDR3 DNA: TGTGCCAGCAGCCCGGGACAGGCGAACTATGGCTACACCTTC

V gene: TRBV9
clone size: .
J gene: TRBJ2-2
D gene: TRBD2
CDR3 protein: CASGGVSRELFF
CDR3 DNA: TGTGCCAGCGGGGGGGTCTCCCGGGAGCTGTTTTTT

V gene: TRBV19
clone size: .
J gene: TRBJ2-7
D gene: .
CDR3 protein: CASSSPRDGSSYEQYF
CDR3 DNA: TGTGCCAGTAGTTCACCGCGAGATGGCAGCTCCTACGAGCAGTACTTC

V gene: TRBV6-5
clone size: .
J gene: TRBJ2-7
D gene: TRBD1
CDR3 protein: CASSDRGVLYF
CDR3 DNA: TGTGCCAGCAGTGACAGGGGAGTTTTGTACTTC

V gene: TRBV28
clone size: .
J gene: TRBJ2-3
D gene: TRBD2
CDR3 protein: CASSPPGLGPGDTQYF
CDR3 DNA: TGTGCCAGCAGTCCCCCCGGACTAGGGCCCGGGGATACGCAGTATTTT

V gene: TRBV5-1
clone size: .
J gene: TRBJ1-2
D gene: TRBD1
CDR3 protein: CASSPQDTNSGGHTF
CDR3 DNA: TGCGCCAGCAGCCCACAGGACACCAACTCAGGGGGCCACACCTTC

V gene: TRBV18
clone size: .
J gene: TRBJ2-5
D gene: .
CDR3 protein: CASSPRSGRETQYF
CDR3 DNA: TGTGCCAGCTCACCACGGAGCGGGCGAGAGACCCAGTACTTC